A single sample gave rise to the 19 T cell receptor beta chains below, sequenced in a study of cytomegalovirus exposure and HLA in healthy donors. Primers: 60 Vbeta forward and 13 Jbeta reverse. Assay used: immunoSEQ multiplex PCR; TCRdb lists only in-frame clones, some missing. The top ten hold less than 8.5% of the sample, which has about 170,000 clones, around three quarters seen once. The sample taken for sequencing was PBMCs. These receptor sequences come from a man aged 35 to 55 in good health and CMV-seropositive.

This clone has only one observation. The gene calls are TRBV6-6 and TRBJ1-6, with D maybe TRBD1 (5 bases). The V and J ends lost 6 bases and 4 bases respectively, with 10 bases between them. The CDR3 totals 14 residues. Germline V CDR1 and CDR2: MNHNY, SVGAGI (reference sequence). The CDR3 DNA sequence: TGTGCCAGCAGCCAAGCAGGGTATAATTCACCCCTCCACTTT. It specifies CASSQAGYNSPLHF.

CDR3 DNA sequence: TGTGCCAGCAGTGCCGGGACAGGGGAGACCGGGGAGCTGTTTTTT. This codes for CASSAGTGETGELFF. The genes are TRBV25-1 and TRBJ2-2; 10 bases line up with TRBD1. The CDR3 runs 15 residues. J lost 5 bases, V lost 4 bases, and 4 bases had no gene match. Germline V gene data show CDR1 as MGHDK and CDR2 as SYGVNS.

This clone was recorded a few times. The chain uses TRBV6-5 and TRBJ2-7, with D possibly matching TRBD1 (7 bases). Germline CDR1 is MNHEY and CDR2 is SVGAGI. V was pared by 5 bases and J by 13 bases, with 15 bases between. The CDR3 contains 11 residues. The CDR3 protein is CASSQGGEDYF. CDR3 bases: TGTGCCAGCAGTCAGGGGGGAGAGGATTACTTC.

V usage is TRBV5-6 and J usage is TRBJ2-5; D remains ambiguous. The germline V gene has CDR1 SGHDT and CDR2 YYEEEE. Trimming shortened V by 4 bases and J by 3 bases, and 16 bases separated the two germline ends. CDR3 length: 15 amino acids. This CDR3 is CASSLGLSLEETQYF. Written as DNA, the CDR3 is TGTGCCAGCAGCCTGGGGTTATCCTTAGAAGAGACCCAGTACTTC.

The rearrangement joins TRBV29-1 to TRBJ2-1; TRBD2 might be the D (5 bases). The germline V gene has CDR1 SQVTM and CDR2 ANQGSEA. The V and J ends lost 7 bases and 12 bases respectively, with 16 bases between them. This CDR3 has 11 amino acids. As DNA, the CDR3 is TGCAGCGCCCCCTCGGGGTCCGTGCAGTTCTTC. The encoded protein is CSAPSGSVQFF.

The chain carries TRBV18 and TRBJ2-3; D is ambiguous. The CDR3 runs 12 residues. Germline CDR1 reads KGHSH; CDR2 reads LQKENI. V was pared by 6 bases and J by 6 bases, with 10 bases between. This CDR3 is CASSLNRDTQYF. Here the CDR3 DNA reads TGTGCCAGCTCTCTGAACCGGGATACGCAGTATTTT.

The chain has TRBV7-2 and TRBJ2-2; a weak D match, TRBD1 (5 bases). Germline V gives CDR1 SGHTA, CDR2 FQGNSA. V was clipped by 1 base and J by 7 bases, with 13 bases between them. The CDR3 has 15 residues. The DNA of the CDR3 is TGTGCCAGCAGCTTAGACAGGTCGGATTACGGGGAGCTGTTTTTT. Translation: CASSLDRSDYGELFF.

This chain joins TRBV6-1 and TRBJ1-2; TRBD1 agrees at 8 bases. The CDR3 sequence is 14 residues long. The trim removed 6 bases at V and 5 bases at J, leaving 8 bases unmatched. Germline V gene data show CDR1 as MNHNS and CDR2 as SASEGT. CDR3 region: CASSRDRRPYGYTF. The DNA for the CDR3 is TGTGCCAGCAGCCGGGACAGGAGACCTTATGGCTACACCTTC.

CDR3 bases: TGTGCCTGGAGTGCACGGGCCACAGGGGGCCTTTTGGGCAATCAGCCCCAGCATTTT. It is translated as CAWSARATGGLLGNQPQHF. The chain links TRBV30 to TRBJ1-5; 9 nucleotides align to TRBD1. Germline values: CDR1 GTSNPN, CDR2 SVGIG (reference sequence). The CDR3 runs to 19 residues. The trim removed 1 base at V and 2 bases at J, leaving 15 bases unmatched.

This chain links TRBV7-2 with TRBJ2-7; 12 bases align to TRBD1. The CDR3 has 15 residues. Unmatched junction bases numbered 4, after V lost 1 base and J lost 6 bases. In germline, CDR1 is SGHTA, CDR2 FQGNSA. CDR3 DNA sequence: TGTGCCAGCAGCTTAGTGGGGACAGGGGGCGCCGAGCAGTACTTC. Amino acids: CASSLVGTGGAEQYF.

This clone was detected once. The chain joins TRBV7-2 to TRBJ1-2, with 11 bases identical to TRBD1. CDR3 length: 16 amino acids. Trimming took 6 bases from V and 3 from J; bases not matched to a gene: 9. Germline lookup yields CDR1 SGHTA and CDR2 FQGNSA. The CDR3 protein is CASRPAGTGGDYGYTF. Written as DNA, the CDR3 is TGTGCCAGCAGGCCAGCGGGGACAGGGGGAGACTATGGCTACACCTTC.

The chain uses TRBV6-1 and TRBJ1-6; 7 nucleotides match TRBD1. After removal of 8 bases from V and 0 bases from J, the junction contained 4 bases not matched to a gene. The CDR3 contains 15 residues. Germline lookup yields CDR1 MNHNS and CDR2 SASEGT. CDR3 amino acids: CASWGTDSYNSPLHF. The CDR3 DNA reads TGTGCCAGCTGGGGGACAGACTCCTATAATTCACCCCTCCACTTT.

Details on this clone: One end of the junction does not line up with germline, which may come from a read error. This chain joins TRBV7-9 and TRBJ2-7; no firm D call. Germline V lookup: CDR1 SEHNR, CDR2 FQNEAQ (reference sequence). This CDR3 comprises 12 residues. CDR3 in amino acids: CSSSPTPYEQYF. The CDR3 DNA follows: TGTTCCAGCAGTCCCACTCCCTACGAGCAGTACTTC.

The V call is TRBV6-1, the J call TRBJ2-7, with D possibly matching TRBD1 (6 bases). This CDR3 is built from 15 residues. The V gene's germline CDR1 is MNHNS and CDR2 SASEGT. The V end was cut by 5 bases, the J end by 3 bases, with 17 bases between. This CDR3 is CASSIQGGWLYEQYF. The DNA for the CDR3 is TGTGCCAGCAGTATACAGGGTGGATGGCTCTACGAGCAGTACTTC.

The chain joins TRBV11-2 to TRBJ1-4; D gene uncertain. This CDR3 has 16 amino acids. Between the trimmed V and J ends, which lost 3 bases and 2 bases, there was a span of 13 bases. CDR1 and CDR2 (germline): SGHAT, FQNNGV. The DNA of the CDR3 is TGTGCCAGCAGCTTTTTCTCCCCTGCGACTAATGAAAAACTGTTTTTT. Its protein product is CASSFFSPATNEKLFF.

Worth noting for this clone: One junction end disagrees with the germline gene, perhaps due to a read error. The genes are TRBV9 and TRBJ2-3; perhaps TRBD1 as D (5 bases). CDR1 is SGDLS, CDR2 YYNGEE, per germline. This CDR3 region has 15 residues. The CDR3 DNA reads TGTGCCTGCAGCGATCAAGGGGTCGGGACAGATACGCAGTATTTT. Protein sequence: CACSDQGVGTDTQYF.

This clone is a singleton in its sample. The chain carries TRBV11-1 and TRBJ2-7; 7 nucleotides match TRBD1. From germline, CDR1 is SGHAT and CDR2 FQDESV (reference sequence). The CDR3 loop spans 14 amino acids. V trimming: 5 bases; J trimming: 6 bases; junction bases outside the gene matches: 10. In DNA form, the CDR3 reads TGTGCCAGCAGCCTTTTGACAGGGTCGGGCGAGCAGTACTTC. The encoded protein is CASSLLTGSGEQYF.

The CDR3 nucleotides read TGTGCCAGCAGCTTAGGAGGAGTCGACAGGAACACTGAAGCTTTCTTT. It specifies CASSLGGVDRNTEAFF. The chain is built from TRBV7-8 and TRBJ1-1; tentative D call: TRBD1 (5 bases). The CDR3 contains 16 residues. V lost 1 base and J lost 1, with 13 bases in between. Germline CDR1 is SGHVS and CDR2 is FQNEAQ.

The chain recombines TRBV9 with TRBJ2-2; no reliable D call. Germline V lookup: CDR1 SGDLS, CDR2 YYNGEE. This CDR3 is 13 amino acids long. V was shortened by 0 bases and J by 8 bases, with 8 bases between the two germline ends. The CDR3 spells CASSVGSSGELFF. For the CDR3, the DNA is TGTGCCAGCAGCGTAGGGAGCAGTGGGGAGCTGTTTTTT.